One sample yielded the 24 T cell receptor beta chains listed below, sequenced in a study of Graves' ophthalmopathy and Graves' hyperthyroidism listed by TCRdb under 2018. The listed sequencing device is Illumina HiSeq 2000. TCR beta CDR3 regions were amplified from RNA transcripts for repertoire sequencing. The first round was an RT-PCR using HTBI primers with the Qiagen OneStep RT-PCR kit, and this first round was followed by a second-round multiplex PCR, then size selection and purification. The raw public data were reprocessed by TCRdb itself: fastp quality trimming at Q25, MiXCR clonotype calling, in-frame beta chains only. For every CDR3 protein sequence, its rows merge into one entry that carries the most common genes and DNA. The sample table records around 1.1 million distinct CDR3 sequences; 35% to 45% of these occur just once. The biggest ten clones account for around 10% of the sample.

Sequencing input: peripheral blood or thyroid tissue (not recorded which). These receptors came from an adult man with Graves' hyperthyroidism.

The chain joins TRBV20-1 to TRBJ2-5; TRBD2 might be the D (7 bases). Germline loops: CDR1 DFQATT, CDR2 SNEGSKA (reference sequence). This CDR3 is 14 amino acids long. V was shortened by 1 base and J by 2 bases, with 11 bases between the two germline ends. The CDR3: CSARGGGRQETQYF. The DNA for the CDR3 is TGCAGTGCTAGAGGCGGGGGCCGACAAGAGACCCAGTACTTC.

This clonotype was recorded many times. CDR3 loop: CASSFADRSLQETQYF. The CDR3 DNA reads TGTGCCAGCAGCTTTGCCGACAGGTCCCTTCAAGAGACCCAGTACTTC. The chain combines TRBV11-2 with TRBJ2-5, with a tentative D call TRBD1 (6 bases). The germline gives CDR1 SGHAT, CDR2 FQNNGV. The CDR3 length is 16 residues. V lost 3 bases, J lost 2 bases, and 16 bases lay in between. Drawing the rest from reference TRBV11-2 and TRBJ2-5, the complete variable domain is EAGVAQSPRYKIIEKRQSVAFWCNPISGHATLYWYQQILGQGPKLLIQFQNNGVVDDSQLPKDRFSAERLKGVDSTLKIQPAKLEDSAVYLCASSFADRSLQETQYFGPGTRLLVL.

This rearrangement joins TRBV10-3 to TRBJ1-2; D not resolved. The CDR3 consists of 14 residues. V lost 10 bases, J lost 0 bases, and 15 bases lay in between. Germline loops: CDR1 ENHRY, CDR2 SYGVKD. CDR3 sequence: CASQREFANYGYTF. The CDR3 DNA follows: TGTGCCAGTCAAAGGGAGTTTGCTAACTATGGCTACACCTTC.

V gene TRBV29-1 combines with J gene TRBJ1-3; no reliable D call. Germline V gene lookup returns CDR1 SQVTM and CDR2 ANQGSEA. This CDR3 has 14 residues. V lost 1 base and J 8 bases, leaving 15 bases between the germline ends. CDR3: CSVEGLTSGDTIYF. The CDR3, as DNA: TGCAGCGTTGAAGGTTTGACTAGCGGGGACACCATATATTTT.

This clonotype was counted only a few times. The V gene is TRBV6-5, the J gene TRBJ2-7; TRBD1 might be the D (5 bases). The CDR3 extends over 14 amino acids. Germline loops: CDR1 MNHEY, CDR2 SVGAGI. Trimming took 0 bases from V and 4 from J, leaving 10 bases between them. The CDR3 DNA reads TGTGCCAGCAGTTACTCAGGGGAAGGTTACGAGCAGTACTTC. Translated, it gives CASSYSGEGYEQYF.

This clonotype was recorded at least ten times. V usage is TRBV12-3 or TRBV12-4 and J usage is TRBJ2-5; D is uncertain. Trimming took off 6 bases at V and 0 bases at J, with 8 bases between the two ends. The CDR3 has 13 amino acids. CDR3 in amino acids: CASRPTHQETQYF. CDR3 nucleotides: TGTGCCAGCAGACCGACACACCAAGAGACCCAGTACTTC.

This clonotype was seen a handful of times. The chain links TRBV7-9 to TRBJ2-7; D is possibly TRBD1 (5 bases). The germline V gene has CDR1 SEHNR and CDR2 FQNEAQ (reference sequence). CDR3 size: 13 residues. V was clipped by 2 bases and J by 8 bases, with 13 bases between them. The CDR3 loop reads CASSLLQGSQQYF. DNA for the CDR3: TGTGCCAGCAGCTTATTGCAGGGAAGTCAGCAGTACTTC.

This clonotype has ten or more counts. V gene TRBV7-8 combines with J gene TRBJ1-3, with no clear D. In germline, CDR1 is SGHVS, CDR2 FQNEAQ. The CDR3 is 17 residues long. V lost 5 bases and J lost 3, with 20 bases in between. CDR3 DNA: TGTGCCAGCAGCAGAGAAACGGGGTCGACTCGTGGAAACACCATATATTTT. It specifies CASSRETGSTRGNTIYF. The whole variable domain, filled in from reference TRBV7-8 and TRBJ1-3, reads GAGVSQSPRYKVAKRGQDVALRCDPISGHVSLFWYQQALGQGPEFLTYFQNEAQLDKSGLPSDRFFAERPEGSVSTLKIQRTQQEDSAVYLCASSRETGSTRGNTIYFGEGSWLTVV.

As concerns this clonotype: A single base separates this from a much larger clone, so it may be a read error. The V and J genes are TRBV7-8 and TRBJ2-2, with D tentatively TRBD1 (6 bases). Germline assignment: CDR1 SGHVS and CDR2 FQNEAQ. CDR3 length equals 17 residues. CDR3 coding DNA: TGTGCCAGCAGCTTAGACGGGACACCAGTGAACACCTGGGAGCTGTTTTTT. It is translated as CASSLDGTPVNTWELFF.

V and J are TRBV18 and TRBJ1-1; D is unclear. This CDR3 has 16 residues. The germline V gene has CDR1 KGHSH and CDR2 LQKENI. V lost 2 bases and J lost 1, with 14 bases in between. This CDR3 is CASSPSVPSGNTEAFF. For the CDR3, the DNA is TGTGCCAGCTCACCATCCGTCCCCTCCGGGAACACTGAAGCTTTCTTT.

This clonotype was seen at least ten times. The CDR3 DNA follows: TGTGCCAGCAGCCTGCGGAAAGAGCAGTACTTC. This encodes CASSLRKEQYF. The rearrangement links TRBV11-2 to TRBJ2-7; no firm D call. Germline V lookup: CDR1 SGHAT, CDR2 FQNNGV. This CDR3 spans 11 amino acids. V was trimmed by 5 bases and J by 7 bases, leaving 9 bases between them.

This clonotype was observed a single time. The gene calls are TRBV13 and TRBJ1-1, with 12 bases fitting TRBD1. This CDR3 is built from 17 residues. Trimming took 5 bases from V and 3 from J; bases not matched to a gene: 10. Germline values: CDR1 PRHDT, CDR2 FYEKMQ (reference sequence). CDR3 nucleotide sequence: TGTGCCAGCAGCCGAGAGGGGGACAGGGGGCTCGACACTGAAGCTTTCTTT. Amino acid sequence: CASSREGDRGLDTEAFF.

This chain connects TRBV10-3 to TRBJ2-5, with D possibly being TRBD1 (6 bases). Trimming shortened V by 4 bases and J by 5 bases, and 8 bases separated the two germline ends. In germline, CDR1 is ENHRY, CDR2 SYGVKD. This CDR3 spans 12 amino acids. This CDR3 is CAISAGAETQYF. CDR3 DNA: TGTGCCATCAGTGCAGGGGCGGAGACCCAGTACTTC.

This clonotype was seen at least ten times. The V and J genes are TRBV20-1 and TRBJ1-5, with D maybe TRBD1 (5 bases). The CDR3 extends over 16 amino acids. The V gene's germline CDR1 is DFQATT and CDR2 SNEGSKA (reference sequence). The V and J ends lost 0 bases and 5 bases respectively, with 17 bases between them. CDR3 DNA: TGCAGTGCTAGAGACCGCCAGGGCAAAAGTCATCAGCCCCAGCATTTT. Its protein product is CSARDRQGKSHQPQHF.

This clonotype was found a few times. The chain recombines TRBV11-2 with TRBJ1-2; D might be TRBD1 (5 bases). The CDR3 length is 14 residues. V lost 6 bases, J lost 2 bases, and 13 bases lay in between. Germline V CDR1 and CDR2: SGHAT, FQNNGV. CDR3 in DNA: TGTGCCAGCAGACAGACGGGGGGGAACTATGGCTACACCTTC. Its protein is CASRQTGGNYGYTF.

This clonotype was detected a few times. This sequence joins TRBV6-5 and TRBJ2-5; D perhaps matches TRBD2 (6 bases). Trimming pared 2 bases from V and 7 bases from J, leaving 11 bases between. This CDR3 has 13 amino acids. Looked up from germline, CDR1 is MNHEY and CDR2 is SVGAGI. In DNA, the CDR3 is TGTGCCAGCAGTTACACGGGGGAAGGGACCCAGTACTTC. Protein sequence: CASSYTGEGTQYF.

Concerning this clonotype itself: A read error may produce the germline difference seen at one junction end. The genes are TRBV10-2 and TRBJ1-1; possible D gene TRBD1, 5 bases. Looked up from germline, CDR1 is WSHSY and CDR2 is SAAADI. This CDR3 is 12 amino acids long. The CDR3 loop is CATRAGNTEAFF. Written as DNA, the CDR3 is TGTGCCACCAGGGCCGGGAACACTGAAGCTTTCTTT.

The table lists this clonotype with a few counts. J is TRBJ2-7 and V is TRBV20-1; 10 bases align to TRBD1. CDR3 length: 16 residues. J lost 3 bases, V lost 0 bases, and 8 bases had no gene match. Germline loops: CDR1 DFQATT, CDR2 SNEGSKA (reference sequence). The CDR3: CSARDYLGQGNYEQYF. The CDR3 DNA reads TGCAGTGCTAGAGATTATCTGGGACAGGGGAACTACGAGCAGTACTTC.

This clonotype was observed at least ten times. The J gene is TRBJ1-5, the V gene TRBV7-2; 8 nucleotides align to TRBD1. The V gene end was trimmed by 4 bases and the J gene end by 7 bases; junction bases not matched to a gene: 3. Germline CDR1 reads SGHTA; CDR2 reads FQGNSA. This CDR3 has 13 amino acids. DNA for the CDR3: TGTGCCAGCAGCTCGGACAGGGCACAGCCCCAGCATTTT. Residues: CASSSDRAQPQHF.

J is TRBJ2-7 and V is TRBV6-5, with D possibly TRBD1 on 7 matching bases. CDR3 size: 13 residues. Trimming pared 10 bases from V and 4 bases from J, leaving 17 bases between. Germline V gene data show CDR1 as MNHEY and CDR2 as SVGAGI. Here the CDR3 DNA reads TGTGCCACCTTTGAGGCAGGGGGGTACGAGCAGTACTTC. Its translation: CATFEAGGYEQYF.

There are a few counts of this clonotype. A much larger clone lies a single base off, so this may be a read error. V is TRBV10-2 and J is TRBJ2-7; TRBD1 matches 8 bases. Germline V gene data show CDR1 as WSHSY and CDR2 as SAAADI. CDR3 length: 18 amino acids. J gave up 0 bases and V 4 bases, and 14 bases lay outside the gene matches. CDR3 amino acids: CASSGPVWTGSLSYEQYF. The CDR3 DNA is TGCGCCAGCAGTGGTCCTGTCTGGACAGGGAGTCTCTCCTACGAGCAGTACTTC.

The chain's CDR3 is CASSSSPGPVGEKLFF. The CDR3 DNA sequence: TGTGCCAGCAGCTCTTCCCCTGGCCCGGTGGGGGAAAAACTGTTTTTT. The V call is TRBV11-1, the J call TRBJ1-4; D gene uncertain. V lost 4 bases to trimming and J lost 8 bases, with 20 bases between them. CDR1 is SGHAT and CDR2 is FQDESV in the germline V gene (reference sequence). The CDR3 runs to 16 residues.

The V gene is TRBV4-1, the J gene TRBJ1-5; no definite D call. Germline loops: CDR1 MGHRA, CDR2 YSYEKL. The CDR3 runs 18 residues. V gave up 0 bases and J gave up 0 bases, with 15 bases separating them. CDR3 loop: CASSQDQADIISNQPQHF. CDR3 nucleotide sequence: TGCGCCAGCAGCCAAGATCAGGCCGATATTATTAGCAATCAGCCCCAGCATTTT.

This chain uses TRBV7-9 with TRBJ2-5, with 10 bases identical to TRBD2. Germline CDR1 reads SEHNR; CDR2 reads FQNEAQ (reference sequence). The V segment lost 6 bases and the J segment 3 bases; nucleotides outside the gene matches: 10. The CDR3 spans 16 residues. The CDR3: CASSPSPSGGEETQYF. DNA for the CDR3: TGTGCCAGCAGTCCCAGCCCTAGCGGGGGCGAAGAGACCCAGTACTTC. Drawing the rest from reference TRBV7-9 and TRBJ2-5, the complete variable domain is DTGVSQNPRHKITKRGQNVTFRCDPISEHNRLYWYRQTLGQGPEFLTYFQNEAQLEKSRLLSDRFSAERPKGSFSTLEIQRTEQGDSAMYLCASSPSPSGGEETQYFGPGTRLLVL.